This section outlines one T cell receptor beta chain sequence together with its context. This sample was included in a study of control samples from healthy donors and cancer patients. Using immunoSEQ multiplex PCR, the repertoire was profiled, and TCRdb retains in-frame clones only, with some absent. The sample includes 190,000 or so clones, about 93% of them seen just once. The CDR3 totals 19 residues. Trimming cost V 2 bases and J 0 bases, with 20 bases left between them. Looked up from germline, CDR1 is LGHNT and CDR2 is FRNRAP. V usage is TRBV12-5 and J usage is TRBJ1-5, with D unclear. Sequenced: blood. This TCR derives from a man aged 18 to 29 in good health. The CDR3 nucleotides are TGTGCTAGTGGTTTGAGTCGGCCATATGTTACATATAGCAATCAGCCCCAGCATTTT. Its translation is CASGLSRPYVTYSNQPQHF.